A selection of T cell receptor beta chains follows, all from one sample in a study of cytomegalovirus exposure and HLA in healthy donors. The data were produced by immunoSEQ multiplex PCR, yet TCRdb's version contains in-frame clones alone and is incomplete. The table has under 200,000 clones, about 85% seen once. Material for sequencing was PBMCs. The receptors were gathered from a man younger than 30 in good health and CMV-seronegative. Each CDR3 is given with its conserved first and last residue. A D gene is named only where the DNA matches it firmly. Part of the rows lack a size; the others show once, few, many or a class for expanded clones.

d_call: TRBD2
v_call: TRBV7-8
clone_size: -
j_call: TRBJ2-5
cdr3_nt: TGTGCCAGCAGCTCGCCTCAGACTAGCGGAGGGCGGGAGACCCAGTACTTC
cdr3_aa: CASSSPQTSGGRETQYF

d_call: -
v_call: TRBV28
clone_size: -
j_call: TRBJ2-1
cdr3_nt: TGTGCCAGCACCCTATTGGGGGAACTGCCAGGGGTACCCGGATCCTACAATGAGCAGTTCTTC
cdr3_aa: CASTLLGELPGVPGSYNEQFF

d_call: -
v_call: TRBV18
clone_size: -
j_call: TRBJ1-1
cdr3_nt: TGTGCCAGCTCACCGGGGGGGAACACTGAAGCTTTCTTT
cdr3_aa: CASSPGGNTEAFF

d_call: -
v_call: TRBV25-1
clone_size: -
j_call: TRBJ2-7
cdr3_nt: TGTGCCAGCAGGGAATCCTCTAGCCACGAGCAGTACTTC
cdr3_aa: CASRESSSHEQYF

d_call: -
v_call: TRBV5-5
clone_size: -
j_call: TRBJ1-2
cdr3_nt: TGTGCCAGCAGCTTGCAGCAGGGGAGTGGCTATGGCTACACCTTC
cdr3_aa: CASSLQQGSGYGYTF

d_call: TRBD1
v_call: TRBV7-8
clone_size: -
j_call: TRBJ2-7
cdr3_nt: TGTGCCAGCAGCTCGACGGGACAGCAGTACCCCGAGCAGTACTTC
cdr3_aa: CASSSTGQQYPEQYF

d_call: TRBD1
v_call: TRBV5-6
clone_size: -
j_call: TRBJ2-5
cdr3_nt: TGTGCCAGCAGCTCCACAGGGGCAGGGGAGACCCAGTACTTC
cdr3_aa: CASSSTGAGETQYF

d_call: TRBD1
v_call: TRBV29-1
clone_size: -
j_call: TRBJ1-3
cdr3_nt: TGCAGCGTTGGGGGGGGACAGGGGAATTCTGGAAACACCATATATTTT
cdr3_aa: CSVGGGQGNSGNTIYF

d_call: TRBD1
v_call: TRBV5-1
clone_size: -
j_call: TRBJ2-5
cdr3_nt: TGCGCCAGCAGCTTGGGGACAGGCCAAGAGACCCAGTACTTC
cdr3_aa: CASSLGTGQETQYF

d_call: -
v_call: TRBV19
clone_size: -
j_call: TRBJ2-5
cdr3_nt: TGTGCCAGTAGTTTCGGACGGGGAGAGACCCAGTACTTC
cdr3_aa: CASSFGRGETQYF

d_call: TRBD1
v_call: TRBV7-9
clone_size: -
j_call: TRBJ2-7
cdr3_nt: TGTTCCAGCAGCATACACCGGGGACAGCCCTACGAGCAGTACTTC
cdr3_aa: CSSSIHRGQPYEQYF

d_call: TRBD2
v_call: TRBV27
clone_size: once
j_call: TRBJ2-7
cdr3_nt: TGTGCCAGCAGTTTATCGGGACTAGAATACGAGCAGTACTTC
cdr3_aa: CASSLSGLEYEQYF

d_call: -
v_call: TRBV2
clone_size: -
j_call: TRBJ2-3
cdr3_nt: TGTGCCAGCAGGGGAGCGGCAGATACGCAGTATTTT
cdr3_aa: CASRGAADTQYF

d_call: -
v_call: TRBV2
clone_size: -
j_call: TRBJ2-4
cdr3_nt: TGTGCCAGCAGTGAAGCGAGAGGGAAGGCCAAAAACATTCAGTACTTC
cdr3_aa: CASSEARGKAKNIQYF

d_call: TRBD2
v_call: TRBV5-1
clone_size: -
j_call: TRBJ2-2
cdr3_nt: TGCGCCAGCAGCTTGGGGACTAGCGGGACGAACACCGGGGAGCTGTTTTTT
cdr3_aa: CASSLGTSGTNTGELFF

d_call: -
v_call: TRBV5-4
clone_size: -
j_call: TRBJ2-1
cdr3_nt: TGTGCCAGCAGCCCCCCGTCGGGAAGGACTGAGCAGTTCTTC
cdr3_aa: CASSPPSGRTEQFF

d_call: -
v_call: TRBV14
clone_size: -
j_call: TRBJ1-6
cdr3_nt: TGTGCCAGCAGCCACGGGGGTGTCAATTCACCCCTCCACTTT
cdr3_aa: CASSHGGVNSPLHF

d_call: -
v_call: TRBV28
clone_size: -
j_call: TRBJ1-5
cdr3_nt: TGTGCCAGCAGCCCGATAGCCATAAGACATCAGCCCCAGCATTTT
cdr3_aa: CASSPIAIRHQPQHF

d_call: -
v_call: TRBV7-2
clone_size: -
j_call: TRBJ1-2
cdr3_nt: TGTGCCAGCATGCCGGGGAGCAATGGCTACACCTTC
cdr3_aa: CASMPGSNGYTF

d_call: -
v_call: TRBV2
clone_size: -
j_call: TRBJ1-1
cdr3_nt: TGTGCCAGCACCTACTACAGGGAACAGGGGAACACTGAAGCTTTCTTT
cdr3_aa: CASTYYREQGNTEAFF

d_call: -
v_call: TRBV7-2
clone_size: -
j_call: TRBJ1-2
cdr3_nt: TGTGCCAGCAGCCGGCGACAGGCCTATGGCTACACCTTC
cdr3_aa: CASSRRQAYGYTF

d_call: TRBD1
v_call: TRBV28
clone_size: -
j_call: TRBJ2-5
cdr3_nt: TGTGCCGGCCGAGCTACGGGACAGGGACTAGAGACCCAGTACTTC
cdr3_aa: CAGRATGQGLETQYF

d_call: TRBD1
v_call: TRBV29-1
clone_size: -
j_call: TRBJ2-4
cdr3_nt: TGCAGCGTTGGACAGGGGGGAAACATTCAGTACTTC
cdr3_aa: CSVGQGGNIQYF

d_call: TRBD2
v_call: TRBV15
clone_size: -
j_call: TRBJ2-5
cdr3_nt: TGTGCCACCAGCAGAGACCCCCGGACTAGCGCGCCTAAAGAGACCCAGTACTTC
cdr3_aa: CATSRDPRTSAPKETQYF

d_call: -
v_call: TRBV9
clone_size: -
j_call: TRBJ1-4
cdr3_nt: TGTGCCAGCAGCCTAACGGCGGGGGAAAAACTGTTTTTT
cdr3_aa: CASSLTAGEKLFF

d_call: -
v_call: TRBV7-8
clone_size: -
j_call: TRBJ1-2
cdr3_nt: TGTGCCAGCAGCTTGGACAGCGATTATGGCTACACCTTC
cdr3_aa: CASSLDSDYGYTF

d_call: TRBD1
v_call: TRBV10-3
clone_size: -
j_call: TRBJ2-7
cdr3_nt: TGTGCCATCAGAAAGAATACAAACACAGGGGACGAGCAGTACTTC
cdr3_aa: CAIRKNTNTGDEQYF

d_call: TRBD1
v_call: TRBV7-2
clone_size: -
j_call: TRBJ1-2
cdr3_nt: TGTGCCAGCAGCTTCCGACAGGGCGGCTACACCTTC
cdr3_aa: CASSFRQGGYTF

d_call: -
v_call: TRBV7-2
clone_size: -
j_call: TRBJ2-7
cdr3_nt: TGTGCCAGCAGCCCCCCCATCTACGAGCAGTACTTC
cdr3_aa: CASSPPIYEQYF

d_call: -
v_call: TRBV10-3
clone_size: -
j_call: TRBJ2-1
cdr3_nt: TGTGCCATCACCCACGACAGTAACTCCTACAATGAGCAGTTCTTC
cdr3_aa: CAITHDSNSYNEQFF

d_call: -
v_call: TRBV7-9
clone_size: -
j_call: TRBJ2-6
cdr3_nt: TGTGCCAGCAGCCAACCCGGCTCTGGGGCCAACGTCCTGACTTTC
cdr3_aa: CASSQPGSGANVLTF

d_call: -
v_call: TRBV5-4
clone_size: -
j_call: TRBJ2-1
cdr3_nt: TGTGCCAGCAGCTTGGAACGCCGGGATGAGCAGTTCTTC
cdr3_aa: CASSLERRDEQFF

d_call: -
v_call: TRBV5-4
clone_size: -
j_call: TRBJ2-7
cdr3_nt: TGTGCCAGCAGCCTACAGGGTCCCTACGAGCAGTACTTC
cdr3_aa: CASSLQGPYEQYF

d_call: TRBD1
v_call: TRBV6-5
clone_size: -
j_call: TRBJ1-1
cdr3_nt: TGTGCCAGCAGTTATGACAGGGGGCCTGAAGCTTTCTTT
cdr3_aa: CASSYDRGPEAFF

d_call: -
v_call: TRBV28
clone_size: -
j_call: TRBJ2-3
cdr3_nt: TGTGCCAGCAGTTTTTCGGTCCGGGATACGCAGTATTTT
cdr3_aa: CASSFSVRDTQYF

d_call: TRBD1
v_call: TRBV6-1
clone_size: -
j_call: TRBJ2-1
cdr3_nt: TGTGCCATCCGAAACCCCGGGACAGGGCTGTATGAGCAGTTCTTC
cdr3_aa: CAIRNPGTGLYEQFF

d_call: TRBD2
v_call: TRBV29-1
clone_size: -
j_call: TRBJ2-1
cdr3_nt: TGCAGCGTAGCCATCCTAGCGGCGCGGAATGAGCAGTTCTTC
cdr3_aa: CSVAILAARNEQFF

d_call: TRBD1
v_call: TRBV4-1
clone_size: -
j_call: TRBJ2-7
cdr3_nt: TGCGCCAGCAGACAGTACAGGGGCCACGAGCAGTACTTC
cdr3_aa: CASRQYRGHEQYF

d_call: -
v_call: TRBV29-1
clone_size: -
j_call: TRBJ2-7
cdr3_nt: TGCAGCGTTGAGGCTAGCTACTCCTACGAGCAGTACTTC
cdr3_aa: CSVEASYSYEQYF

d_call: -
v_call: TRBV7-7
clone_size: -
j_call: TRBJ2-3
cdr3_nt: TGTGCCAGCAGCCCGGGACAAAGCACAGATACGCAGTATTTT
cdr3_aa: CASSPGQSTDTQYF

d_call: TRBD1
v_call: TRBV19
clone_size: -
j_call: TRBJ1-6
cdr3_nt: TGTGCCAGTAGCAGCGGACAGGGGATTTCCTATAATTCACCCCTCCACTTT
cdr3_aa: CASSSGQGISYNSPLHF

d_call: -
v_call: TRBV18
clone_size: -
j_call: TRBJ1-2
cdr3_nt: TGTGCCAGCTCACCAGGACGACAGATCTATGGCTACACCTTC
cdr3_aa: CASSPGRQIYGYTF

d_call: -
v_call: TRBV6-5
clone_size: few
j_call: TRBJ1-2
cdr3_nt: TGTGCCAGCAGGGCCGACGGGGGGAGCTATGGCTACACCTTC
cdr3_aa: CASRADGGSYGYTF

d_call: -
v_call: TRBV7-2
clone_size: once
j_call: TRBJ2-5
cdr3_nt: TGTGCCAGCAGCACCGGGAGAGGACAAGAGACCCAGTACTTC
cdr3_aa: CASSTGRGQETQYF

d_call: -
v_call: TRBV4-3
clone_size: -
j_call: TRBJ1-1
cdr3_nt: TGCGCCAGCAGCCATCATGGGGGACTTGCCACTGAAGCTTTCTTT
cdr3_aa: CASSHHGGLATEAFF

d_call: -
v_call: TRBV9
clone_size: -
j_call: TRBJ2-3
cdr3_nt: TGTGCCAGCAGCGTAGTAAGCGGGCGCACAGATACGCAGTATTTT
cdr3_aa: CASSVVSGRTDTQYF

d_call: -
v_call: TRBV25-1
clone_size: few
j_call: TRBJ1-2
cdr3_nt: TGTGCCAGCAGTGAATATGACAGGCCCTATGGCTACACCTTC
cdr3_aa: CASSEYDRPYGYTF

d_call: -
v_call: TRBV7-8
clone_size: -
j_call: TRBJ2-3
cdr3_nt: TGTGCCAGCAGCTCCCGGCGGATAAGCACAGATACGCAGTATTTT
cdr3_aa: CASSSRRISTDTQYF